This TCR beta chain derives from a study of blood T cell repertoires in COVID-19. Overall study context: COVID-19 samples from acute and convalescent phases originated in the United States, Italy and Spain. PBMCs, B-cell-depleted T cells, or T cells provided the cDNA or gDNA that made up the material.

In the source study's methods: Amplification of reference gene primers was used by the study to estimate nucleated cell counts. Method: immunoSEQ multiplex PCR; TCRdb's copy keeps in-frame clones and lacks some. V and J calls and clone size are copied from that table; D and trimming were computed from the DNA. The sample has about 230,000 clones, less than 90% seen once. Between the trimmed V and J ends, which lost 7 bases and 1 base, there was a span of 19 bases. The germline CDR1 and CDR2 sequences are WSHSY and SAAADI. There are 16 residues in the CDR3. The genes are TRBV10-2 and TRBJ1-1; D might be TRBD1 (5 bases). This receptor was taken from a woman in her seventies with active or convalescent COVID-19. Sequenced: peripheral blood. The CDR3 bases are TGCGCCAGCATAATCGCGGACATCGGACGGAACACTGAAGCTTTCTTT. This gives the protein CASIIADIGRNTEAFF.